Below are 31 T cell receptor beta chains sequenced from a single sample in a study of blood T cells in healthy people across ages. A second about 6 to 11 cycle PCR used barcoded and J-beta primers. A single record per CDR3 protein comes from TCRdb applying MiXCR to the 5' RACE reads. The table shows roughly 680,000 distinct CDR3 sequences, with 45% to 60% occurring only once. Source material: blood. These receptors were taken from a woman at least 80 years old in good health.

The V gene is TRBV6-1, the J gene TRBJ2-7; TRBD2 agrees at 11 bases. The end of the DNA fits TRBJ2-5 better, so the J call may be wrong. The CDR3 covers 18 residues. Germline assignment: CDR1 MNHNS and CDR2 SASEGT. The CDR3 DNA sequence: TGTGCCAGCACCACGGTAGTAGCGGGAGGGCCGGCGGAAGGGACCCAGTACTTC. It codes for CASTTVVAGGPAEGTQYF.

The chain couples TRBV6-2 or TRBV6-3 to TRBJ2-5; 7 bases are shared with TRBD2. This CDR3 contains 17 residues. V lost 2 bases and J lost 1; bases outside the gene matches: 10. CDR1 is MNHEY and CDR2 is SVGEGT in the germline V gene. CDR3 sequence: CASSYGRARTFQETQYF. CDR3 coding DNA: TGTGCCAGCAGTTACGGGAGGGCCAGGACCTTCCAAGAGACCCAGTACTTC.

The V and J genes are TRBV7-2 and TRBJ2-7, with 9 positions matching TRBD2. Germline trimming cut 5 bases from V and 3 bases from J; bases unmatched to any gene: 8. This CDR3 comprises 15 residues. From germline, CDR1 is SGHTA and CDR2 FQGNSA. DNA of the CDR3: TGTGCCAGCAGCGCCGCGGGGGGGGGCCTCTACGAGCAGTACTTC. It codes for CASSAAGGGLYEQYF.

The chain is built from TRBV7-2 and TRBJ2-7; 10 bases line up with TRBD1. CDR1 and CDR2 from the germline V gene are SGHTA and FQGNSA. The V gene end was trimmed by 3 bases and the J gene end by 3 bases; junction bases not matched to a gene: 5. CDR3 length: 15 amino acids. This chain's CDR3 is CASSFSGTGDYEQYF. The CDR3 nucleotides read TGTGCCAGCAGCTTTTCCGGGACAGGGGACTACGAGCAGTACTTC.

A note on this clonotype: Since no conserved phenylalanine or tryptophan closes the CDR3, a read error is the likely cause. The rearrangement links TRBV5-1 to TRBJ2-1; no firm D call. In germline, CDR1 is SGHRS, CDR2 YFSETQ. The CDR3 is 13 amino acids. The V and J ends lost 5 bases and 4 bases respectively, with 10 bases between them. The CDR3 loop reads CASSASSYNEQFS. The CDR3 DNA reads as TGCGCCAGCAGTGCGAGCAGTTACAATGAGCAGTTCTCC.

This clonotype has at least ten counts. The chain uses TRBV12-3 or TRBV12-4 and TRBJ1-2; no clear D. This CDR3 is 12 amino acids long. V gave up 6 bases and J gave up 6 bases, with 11 bases separating them. This CDR3 is CASREPVHGYTF. CDR3 DNA sequence: TGTGCCAGCAGGGAACCTGTCCATGGCTACACCTTC.

The genes are TRBV29-1 and TRBJ1-4; maybe TRBD1 (6 bases). The germline gives CDR1 SQVTM, CDR2 ANQGSEA. The V and J ends lost 3 bases and 8 bases respectively, with 7 bases between them. The CDR3 extends over 11 amino acids. The CDR3 nucleotides read TGCAGCGTTGATACAGGGGAAAAACTGTTTTTT. It yields the protein CSVDTGEKLFF.

This clonotype was detected once. This rearrangement joins TRBV12-3 or TRBV12-4 to TRBJ2-7, with D uncertain. The V end was cut by 7 bases, the J end by 3 bases, with 13 bases between. This CDR3 spans 13 amino acids. CDR3 sequence reads: CASNQGTHYEQYF. The CDR3 DNA reads TGTGCCAGCAACCAAGGAACCCACTACGAGCAGTACTTC.

The chain has TRBV18 and TRBJ2-5; D unresolved. V was shortened by 0 bases and J by 5 bases, with 10 bases between the two germline ends. The CDR3 length is 14 residues. CDR1 and CDR2 from the germline V gene are KGHSH and LQKENI. The CDR3 DNA sequence: TGTGCCAGCTCACCACCGCCAACAATGGAGACCCAGTACTTC. Its protein is CASSPPPTMETQYF.

This clonotype has a handful of counts. CDR3 in amino acids: CASSSQGSVDWETQYF. The CDR3 DNA reads TGCGCCAGCAGCTCCCAGGGATCGGTGGATTGGGAGACCCAGTACTTC. The chain uses TRBV4-1 and TRBJ2-5, with D possibly being TRBD1 (5 bases). V was pared by 5 bases and J by 5 bases, with 21 bases between. The length of the CDR3 is 16 residues. Germline V CDR1 and CDR2: MGHRA, YSYEKL.

In regard to this clonotype: Relative to the germline gene, one junction end is altered; a read error may explain this. The chain combines TRBV5-1 with TRBJ1-2, with D uncertain. There are 14 residues in the CDR3. Germline CDR1 reads SGHRS; CDR2 reads YFSETQ. CDR3 in amino acids: CASILGDGAKGYTF. In nucleotides, the CDR3 is TGCGCCAGCATCTTGGGAGACGGAGCCAAAGGCTACACCTTC.

Points on this clonotype: One base away lies a much larger clone, so this may be a sequencing read error. The J gene is TRBJ2-5, the V gene TRBV29-1; 12 positions match TRBD2. The germline V gene encodes CDR1 SQVTM and CDR2 ANQGSEA. V was clipped by 7 bases and J by 11 bases; unmatched bases: 11. CDR3 size: 13 residues. DNA for the CDR3: TGCAGCGGACTAGCGGGAGCCAGTGCTGAGCAGTACTTC. Protein sequence: CSGLAGASAEQYF.

The table lists this clonotype with a few counts. The rearrangement links TRBV10-3 to TRBJ2-1, with D perhaps matching TRBD1 (6 bases). The V end was cut by 2 bases, the J end by 5 bases, with 13 bases between. Germline-derived CDR1 and CDR2 are ENHRY and SYGVKD. The CDR3 has 15 amino acids. CDR3 residues: CAISEGQGSDNEQFF. DNA of the CDR3: TGTGCCATCAGTGAGGGTCAGGGGTCGGACAATGAGCAGTTCTTC.

This chain connects TRBV15 to TRBJ1-4; weak D call: TRBD1 (6 bases). Trimming shortened V by 3 bases and J by 11 bases, and 19 bases separated the two germline ends. The germline gives CDR1 LNHNV, CDR2 YYDKDF (reference sequence). The CDR3 extends over 15 amino acids. The DNA of the CDR3 is TGTGCCACCAGCAGGGCCGGACGGGGGCGGGAGAAACTGTTTTTT. It encodes CATSRAGRGREKLFF. Using reference TRBV15 and TRBJ1-4 for the parts outside the CDR3, the full variable domain is DAMVIQNPRYQVTQFGKPVTLSCSQTLNHNVMYWYQQKSSQAPKLLFHYYDKDFNNEADTPDNFQSRRPNTSFCFLDIRSPGLGDTAMYLCATSRAGRGREKLFFGSGTQLSVL.

The chain links TRBV6-1 to TRBJ1-2; TRBD1 might be the D (5 bases). This CDR3 comprises 17 residues. CDR1 is MNHNS and CDR2 is SASEGT in the germline V gene. The V gene lost 5 bases and the J gene lost 0 bases, with 19 bases spanning the gap. CDR3 nucleotide sequence: TGTGCCAGCAGTCTAACTTCCGGGACGGTTTCTAACTATGGCTACACCTTC. This gives the protein CASSLTSGTVSNYGYTF.

This clonotype was detected ten times or more. The CDR3 reads CASSTSVQETQYF. In nucleotides, the CDR3 is TGTGCCAGCAGCACTAGCGTACAAGAGACCCAGTACTTC. The rearrangement links TRBV7-2 to TRBJ2-5; 7 bases agree with TRBD2. The CDR3 contains 13 residues. Germline V gene sequence: CDR1 SGHTA, CDR2 FQGNSA. Germline trimming cut 5 bases from V and 2 bases from J; bases unmatched to any gene: 2.

This clonotype was detected ten times or more. The CDR3 loop reads CASSLTLGGQIETQYF. In DNA, the CDR3 is TGTGCCAGCAGCTTAACGTTGGGGGGCCAAATTGAGACCCAGTACTTC. The rearrangement links TRBV7-3 to TRBJ2-5; D could derive from TRBD1 or TRBD2 (6 bases each). The CDR3 covers 16 residues. Germline V gives CDR1 SGHTA, CDR2 FQGTGA. The V gene lost 0 bases and the J gene lost 5 bases, with 16 bases spanning the gap.

The rearrangement joins TRBV6-1 to TRBJ2-7; tentative D call: TRBD2 (5 bases). Per germline, CDR1 MNHNS and CDR2 SASEGT. The CDR3 is 12 amino acids. The V end was cut by 7 bases, the J end by 6 bases, with 13 bases between. The DNA for the CDR3 is TGTGCCAGCACTAGGACTTGGAGCGAGCAGTACTTC. Translated: CASTRTWSEQYF.

This clonotype was observed a single time. This sequence may be a read error, since a much larger clone differs from it by one base. This chain connects TRBV7-2 to TRBJ2-1, with TRBD1 matching over 8 bases. The J call is in doubt because the DNA end fits TRBJ2-7 better. Germline V gene data show CDR1 as SGHTA and CDR2 as FQGNSA. The CDR3 runs to 18 residues. CDR3 DNA sequence: TGTGCCAGCAGCTTAGGCGGGTTGTGGGGGACAGGCTACAATGAGCAGTACTTC. Translating gives CASSLGGLWGTGYNEQYF.

This sequence joins TRBV19 and TRBJ1-1, with a possible D match to TRBD1 (5 bases). Per germline, CDR1 LNHDA and CDR2 SQIVND (reference sequence). Deletions cut 7 bases from V and 5 bases from J, with 14 bases between. CDR3 length: 13 amino acids. The DNA for the CDR3 is TGTGCCAGTAACCAGGGCTACGGGACTGAAGCTTTCTTT. This codes for CASNQGYGTEAFF.

The chain links TRBV20-1 to TRBJ2-1; 12 bases match TRBD2. After removal of 3 bases from V and 8 bases from J, the junction contained 5 bases not matched to a gene. The CDR3 is 14 amino acids. Germline V lookup: CDR1 DFQATT, CDR2 SNEGSKA (reference sequence). CDR3 sequence: CSASLAGGLYEQFF. DNA of the CDR3: TGCAGTGCTAGCCTAGCGGGGGGGCTCTATGAGCAGTTCTTC.

Many counts were recorded for this clonotype. The chain employs TRBV6-2 or TRBV6-3 and TRBJ2-7; tentative D call: TRBD1 (6 bases). The V end lost 10 bases, the J end lost 4 bases, and 11 bases lay between the germline ends. Germline values: CDR1 MNHEY, CDR2 SVGEGT. CDR3 size: 11 residues. The CDR3 reads CATQDSYEQYF. The CDR3 DNA follows: TGTGCCACTCAGGACAGTTACGAGCAGTACTTC.

The sample holds many counts of this clonotype. This rearrangement joins TRBV29-1 to TRBJ1-1; 7 positions agree with TRBD1. The V gene end was trimmed by 7 bases and the J gene end by 6 bases; junction bases not matched to a gene: 14. CDR1 and CDR2 (germline): SQVTM, ANQGSEA. The CDR3 loop spans 14 amino acids. CDR3: CSAAQGQVTAEAFF. In DNA, the CDR3 is TGCAGCGCGGCCCAAGGACAGGTTACCGCTGAAGCTTTCTTT.

J is TRBJ2-3 and V is TRBV6-6; TRBD2 agrees at 8 bases. The germline gives CDR1 MNHNY, CDR2 SVGAGI (reference sequence). With V trimmed by 6 bases and J by 4 bases, 9 bases remained unmatched. The CDR3 extends over 15 amino acids. CDR3 coding DNA: TGTGCCAGCAGCACCCCCGGGGGGGCATCAGATACGCAGTATTTT. Translated: CASSTPGGASDTQYF.

V and J are TRBV12-3 or TRBV12-4 and TRBJ1-4; 7 bases align to TRBD1. The CDR3 contains 19 residues. J was trimmed by 8 bases and V by 3 bases; bases with no gene match: 21. CDR3 DNA sequence: TGTGCCAGCAGTTTGGGGGCCGGGACAGTTCTAAAGACGAGGGAAAAACTGTTTTTT. It yields the protein CASSLGAGTVLKTREKLFF.

The V call is TRBV7-8, the J call TRBJ1-4, with 8 bases matching TRBD1. V lost 6 bases and J lost 8; bases outside the gene matches: 5. The germline CDR1 and CDR2 sequences are SGHVS and FQNEAQ. The CDR3 is 13 residues long. The CDR3 nucleotides read TGTGCCAGCAGACCCCGACAGGGGGAAAAACTGTTTTTT. It encodes CASRPRQGEKLFF.

The CDR3 coding sequence is TGCGCCAGCAGCCCGGTAGGGAGATACGAGCAGTACTTC. Protein product: CASSPVGRYEQYF. The rearrangement joins TRBV5-1 to TRBJ2-7; D is possibly TRBD2 (5 bases). This CDR3 is built from 13 residues. V was trimmed by 4 bases and J by 4 bases, leaving 12 bases between them. Germline lookup yields CDR1 SGHRS and CDR2 YFSETQ. Using reference TRBV5-1 and TRBJ2-7 for the parts outside the CDR3, the full variable domain is KAGVTQTPRYLIKTRGQQVTLSCSPISGHRSVSWYQQTPGQGLQFLFEYFSETQRNKGNFPGRFSGRQFSNSRSEMNVSTLELGDSALYLCASSPVGRYEQYFGPGTRLTVT.

Regarding this clonotype: A much bigger clone sits one base away, suggesting this may be a read error. This chain links TRBV20-1 with TRBJ2-7; no clear D gene. Germline assignment: CDR1 DFQATT and CDR2 SNEGSKA (reference sequence). The ends were cut back, 4 bases at V and 0 bases at J, with 7 bases in the middle. CDR3 size: 12 residues. The CDR3 DNA reads TGCAGTGCTATTGAAGACTCCTACGAGCAGTACTTC. Its protein is CSAIEDSYEQYF.

This clonotype occurred a few times. As DNA, the CDR3 is TGTGCCAGCAGCCCAGAGTATTGGGAAGGCTACACCTTC. It is translated as CASSPEYWEGYTF. The chain combines TRBV4-2 with TRBJ1-2; D is undetermined. V was shortened by 4 bases and J by 8 bases, with 14 bases between the two germline ends. CDR3 length: 13 residues. Germline loops: CDR1 LGHNA, CDR2 YNFKEQ.

The gene calls are TRBV7-2 and TRBJ1-5; a weak D match, TRBD1 (6 bases). This CDR3 comprises 15 residues. V was clipped by 3 bases and J by 7 bases, with 16 bases between them. Germline V gives CDR1 SGHTA, CDR2 FQGNSA. In DNA form, the CDR3 reads TGTGCCAGCAGCTTTATGGGGGCCCGGAACCAGCCCCAGCATTTT. It specifies CASSFMGARNQPQHF. The full variable domain, completed using reference TRBV7-2 and TRBJ1-5, is GAGVSQSPSNKVTEKGKDVELRCDPISGHTALYWYRQSLGQGLEFLIYFQGNSAPDKSGLPSDRFSAERTGGSVSTLTIQRTQQEDSAVYLCASSFMGARNQPQHFGDGTRLSIL.

The chain couples TRBV20-1 to TRBJ1-2, with TRBD1 identical over 11 bases. Germline loops: CDR1 DFQATT, CDR2 SNEGSKA (reference sequence). This CDR3 region has 15 residues. V lost 2 bases to trimming and J lost 4 bases; unmatched junction nucleotides: 6. CDR3 DNA: TGCAGTGCTAGACGGACAGGGGGCGGGGGCTATGGCTACACCTTC. This gives the protein CSARRTGGGGYGYTF.